This T cell receptor (beta chain) was sequenced for a study of cytomegalovirus exposure and HLA in healthy donors. It was with 60 Vbeta and 13 Jbeta primers that the PCR ran. Clones were sequenced by immunoSEQ multiplex PCR, and TCRdb holds only the in-frame ones, with some missing. The sample shows some 150,000 clones, roughly 80% of them seen only once. The CDR3 is 14 residues long. Germline V gene lookup returns CDR1 SGHDT and CDR2 YYEEEE. Trimming removed 0 bases from V and 0 bases from J, with 6 bases in between. The sequence came from a woman aged 45 to 65 in good health and CMV-seropositive. The source material was PBMCs. J is TRBJ1-2 and V is TRBV5-6; no clear D gene. This chain's CDR3 is CASSLDRSNYGYTF. The DNA of the CDR3 is TGTGCCAGCAGCTTGGACAGATCTAACTATGGCTACACCTTC.